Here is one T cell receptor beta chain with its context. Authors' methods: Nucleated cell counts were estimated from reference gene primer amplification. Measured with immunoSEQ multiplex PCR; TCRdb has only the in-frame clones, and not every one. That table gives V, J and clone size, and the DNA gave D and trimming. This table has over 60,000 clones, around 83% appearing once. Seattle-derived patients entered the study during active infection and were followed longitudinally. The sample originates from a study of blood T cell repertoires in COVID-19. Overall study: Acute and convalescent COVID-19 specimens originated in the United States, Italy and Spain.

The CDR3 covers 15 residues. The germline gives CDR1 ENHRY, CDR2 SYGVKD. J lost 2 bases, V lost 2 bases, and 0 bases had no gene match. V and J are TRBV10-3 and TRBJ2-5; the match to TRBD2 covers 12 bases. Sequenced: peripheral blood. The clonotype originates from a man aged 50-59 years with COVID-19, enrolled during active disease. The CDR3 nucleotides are TGTGCCATCAGTGAGACTAGCGGGAGGCAAGAGACCCAGTACTTC. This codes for CAISETSGRQETQYF.